Below, 3 T cell receptor beta chains from the same sample are listed, as sequenced in a study of response to subunit inactivated influenza vaccine. Each CDR3 protein is one row after TCRdb ran MiXCR on the RT-PCR reads. The data contain some 640,000 distinct CDR3 sequences, 11% to 15% of them singletons. The material was PBMCs from blood, obtained less than 15 days before vaccination. These TCRs come from a man aged 50-59 years who received an inactivated influenza vaccine.

The chain uses TRBV28 and TRBJ1-2, with no clear D. Germline CDR1 MDHEN, CDR2 SYDVKM. The CDR3 has 12 amino acids. V gave up 3 bases and J gave up 8 bases, with 10 bases separating them. CDR3 DNA: TGTGCCAGCAGTTTCCCCCCGGGGGGCTACACCTTC. Its translation is CASSFPPGGYTF.

Points on this clonotype: The junction differs from germline at one of its ends, possibly a read error. This sequence joins TRBV5-1 and TRBJ2-1; TRBD2 aligns across 9 bases. The CDR3 loop spans 18 amino acids. Germline V gives CDR1 SGHRS, CDR2 YFSETQ. For the CDR3, the DNA is TGCGCCAGCAGCTTGGCCCCGGCTAGCGGGAACTCCTACGATGAGCAGTTCTTC. Its protein product is CASSLAPASGNSYDEQFF.

Here the CDR3 reads CASTNRVLAKNIQYF. CDR3 coding DNA: TGTGCCAGTACCAACAGGGTATTAGCCAAAAACATTCAGTACTTC. The gene calls are TRBV2 and TRBJ2-4, with a tentative D call TRBD1 (6 bases). The CDR3 extends over 15 amino acids. Germline-derived CDR1 and CDR2 are SNHLY and FYNNEI. Trimming cost V 9 bases and J 0 bases, with 15 bases left between them.